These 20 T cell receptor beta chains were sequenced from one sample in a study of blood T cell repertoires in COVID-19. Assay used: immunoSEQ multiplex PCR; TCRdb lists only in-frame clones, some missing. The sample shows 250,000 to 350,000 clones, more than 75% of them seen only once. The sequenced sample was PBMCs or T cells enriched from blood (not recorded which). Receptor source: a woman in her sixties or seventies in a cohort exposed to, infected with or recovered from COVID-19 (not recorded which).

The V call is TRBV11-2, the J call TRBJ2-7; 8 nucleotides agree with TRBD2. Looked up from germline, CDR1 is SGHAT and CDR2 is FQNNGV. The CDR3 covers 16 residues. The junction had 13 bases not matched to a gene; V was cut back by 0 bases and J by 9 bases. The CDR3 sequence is CASSLDQGAGRAGQYF. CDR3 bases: TGTGCCAGCAGCTTAGATCAAGGGGCCGGGAGGGCCGGGCAGTACTTC.

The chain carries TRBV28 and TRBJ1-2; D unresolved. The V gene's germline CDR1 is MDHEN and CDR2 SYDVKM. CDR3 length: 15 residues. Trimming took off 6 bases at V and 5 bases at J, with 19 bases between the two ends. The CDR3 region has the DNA TGTGCCAGCAGGGCGGGAGCCCCATTGGGGTATGGCTACACCTTC. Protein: CASRAGAPLGYGYTF.

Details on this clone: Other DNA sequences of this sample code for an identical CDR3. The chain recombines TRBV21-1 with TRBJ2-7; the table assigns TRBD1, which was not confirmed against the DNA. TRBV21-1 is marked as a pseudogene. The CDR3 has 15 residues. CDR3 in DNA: TGTGCCAGCAGCAAAAGACCCAGGGGGGCGTACGAGCAGTACTTC. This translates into CASSKRPRGAYEQYF.

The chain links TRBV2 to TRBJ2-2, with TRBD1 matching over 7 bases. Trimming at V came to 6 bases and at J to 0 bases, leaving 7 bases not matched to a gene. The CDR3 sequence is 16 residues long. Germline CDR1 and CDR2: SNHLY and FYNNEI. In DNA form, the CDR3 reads TGTGCCAGCAGGATAGACAGGGTCGCGAACACCGGGGAGCTGTTTTTT. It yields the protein CASRIDRVANTGELFF.

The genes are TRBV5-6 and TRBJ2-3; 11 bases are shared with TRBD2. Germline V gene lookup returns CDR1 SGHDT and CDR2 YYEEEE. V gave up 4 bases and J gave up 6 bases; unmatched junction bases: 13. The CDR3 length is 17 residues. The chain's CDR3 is CASSRPTSGVGYDTQYF. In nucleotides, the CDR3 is TGTGCCAGCAGCCGCCCGACTAGCGGGGTGGGTTATGATACGCAGTATTTT.

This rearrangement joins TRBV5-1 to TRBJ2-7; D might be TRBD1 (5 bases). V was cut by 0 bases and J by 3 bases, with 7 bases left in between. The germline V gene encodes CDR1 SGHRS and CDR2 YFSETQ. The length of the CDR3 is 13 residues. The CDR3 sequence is CASSLEGDYEQYF. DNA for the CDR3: TGCGCCAGCAGCTTGGAAGGGGACTACGAGCAGTACTTC.

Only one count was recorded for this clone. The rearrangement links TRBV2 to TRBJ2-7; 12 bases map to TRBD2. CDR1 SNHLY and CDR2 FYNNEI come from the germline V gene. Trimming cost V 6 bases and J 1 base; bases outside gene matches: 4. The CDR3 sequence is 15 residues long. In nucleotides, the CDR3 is TGTGCCAGCAGGGGTCTAGCGGGAGGGTCCTACGAGCAGTACTTC. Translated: CASRGLAGGSYEQYF.

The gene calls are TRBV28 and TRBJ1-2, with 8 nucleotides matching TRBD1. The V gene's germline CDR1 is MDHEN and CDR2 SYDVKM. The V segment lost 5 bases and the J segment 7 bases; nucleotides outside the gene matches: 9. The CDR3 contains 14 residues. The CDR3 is CASSPDRVLSGYTF. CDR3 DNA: TGTGCCAGCAGTCCGGACAGGGTTCTCAGTGGCTACACCTTC.

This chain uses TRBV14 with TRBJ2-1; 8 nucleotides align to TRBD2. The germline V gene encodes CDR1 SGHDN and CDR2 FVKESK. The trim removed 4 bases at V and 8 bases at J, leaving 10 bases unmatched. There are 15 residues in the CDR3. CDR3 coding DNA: TGTGCCAGCAGCCCGCTGGGCGGGGGGCGGGATGAGCAGTTCTTC. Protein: CASSPLGGGRDEQFF.

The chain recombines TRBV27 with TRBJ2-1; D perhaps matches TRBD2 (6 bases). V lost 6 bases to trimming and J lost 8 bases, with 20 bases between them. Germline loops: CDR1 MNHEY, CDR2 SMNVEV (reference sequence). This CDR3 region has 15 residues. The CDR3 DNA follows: TGTGCCAGCAGCCCCCCCCACGTCGGGAGATATGAGCAGTTCTTC. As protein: CASSPPHVGRYEQFF.

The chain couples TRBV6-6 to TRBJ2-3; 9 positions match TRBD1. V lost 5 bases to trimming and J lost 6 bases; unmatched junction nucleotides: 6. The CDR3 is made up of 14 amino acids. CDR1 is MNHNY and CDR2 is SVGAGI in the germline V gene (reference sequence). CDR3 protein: CASSKTGGPDTQYF. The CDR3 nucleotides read TGTGCCAGCAGTAAGACAGGGGGTCCCGATACGCAGTATTTT.

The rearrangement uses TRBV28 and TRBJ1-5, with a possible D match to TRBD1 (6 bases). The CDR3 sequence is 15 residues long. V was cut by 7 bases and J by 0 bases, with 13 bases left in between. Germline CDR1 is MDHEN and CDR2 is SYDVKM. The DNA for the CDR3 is TGTGCCAGCACCAATCAGGGGCATAGCAATCAGCCCCAGCATTTT. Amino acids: CASTNQGHSNQPQHF.

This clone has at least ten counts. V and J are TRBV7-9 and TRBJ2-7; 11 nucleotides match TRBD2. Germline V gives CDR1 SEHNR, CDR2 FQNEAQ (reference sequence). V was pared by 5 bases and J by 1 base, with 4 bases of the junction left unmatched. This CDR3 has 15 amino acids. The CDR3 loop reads CASSQRLAGSYEQYF. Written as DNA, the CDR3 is TGTGCCAGCAGCCAAAGACTAGCGGGGTCCTACGAGCAGTACTTC. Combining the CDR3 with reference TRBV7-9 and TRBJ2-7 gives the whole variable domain DTGVSQNPRHKITKRGQNVTFRCDPISEHNRLYWYRQTLGQGPEFLTYFQNEAQLEKSRLLSDRFSAERPKGSFSTLEIQRTEQGDSAMYLCASSQRLAGSYEQYFGPGTRLTVT.

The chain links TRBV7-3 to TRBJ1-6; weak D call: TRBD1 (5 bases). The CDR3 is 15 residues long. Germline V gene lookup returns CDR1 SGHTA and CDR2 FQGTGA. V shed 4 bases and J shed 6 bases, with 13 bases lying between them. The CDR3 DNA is TGTGCCAGCAGCTCCGGGGGACGGCCTAATTCACCCCTCCACTTT. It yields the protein CASSSGGRPNSPLHF.

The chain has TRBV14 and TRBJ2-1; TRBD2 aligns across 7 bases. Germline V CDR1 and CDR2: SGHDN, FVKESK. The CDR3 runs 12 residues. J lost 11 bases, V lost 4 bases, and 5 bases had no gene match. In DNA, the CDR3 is TGTGCCAGCAGCCTGGGGGGGACTCAGCAGTTCTTC. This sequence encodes CASSLGGTQQFF. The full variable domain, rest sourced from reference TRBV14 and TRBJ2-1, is EAGVTQFPSHSVIEKGQTVTLRCDPISGHDNLYWYRRVMGKEIKFLLHFVKESKQDESGMPNNRFLAERTGGTYSTLKVQPAELEDSGVYFCASSLGGTQQFFGPGTRLTVL.

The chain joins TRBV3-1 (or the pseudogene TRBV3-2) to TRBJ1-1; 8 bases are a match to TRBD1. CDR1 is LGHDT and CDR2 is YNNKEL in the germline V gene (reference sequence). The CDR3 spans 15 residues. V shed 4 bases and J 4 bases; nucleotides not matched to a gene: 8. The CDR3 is CASSRVGQAGTEAFF. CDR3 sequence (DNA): TGTGCCAGCAGCCGCGTGGGACAGGCCGGCACTGAAGCTTTCTTT.

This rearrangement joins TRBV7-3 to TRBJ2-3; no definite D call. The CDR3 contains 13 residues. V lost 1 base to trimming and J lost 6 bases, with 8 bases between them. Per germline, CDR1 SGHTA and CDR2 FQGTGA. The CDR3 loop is CASSLNPGDTQYF. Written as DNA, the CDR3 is TGTGCCAGCAGCTTAAACCCCGGGGATACGCAGTATTTT.

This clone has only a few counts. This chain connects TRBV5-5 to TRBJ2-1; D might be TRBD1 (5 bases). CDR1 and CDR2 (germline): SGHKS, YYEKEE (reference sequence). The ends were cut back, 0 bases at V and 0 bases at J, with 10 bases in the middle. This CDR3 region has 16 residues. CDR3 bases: TGTGCCAGCAGCTTGGAGGGGCTGAGCTCCTACAATGAGCAGTTCTTC. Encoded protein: CASSLEGLSSYNEQFF.

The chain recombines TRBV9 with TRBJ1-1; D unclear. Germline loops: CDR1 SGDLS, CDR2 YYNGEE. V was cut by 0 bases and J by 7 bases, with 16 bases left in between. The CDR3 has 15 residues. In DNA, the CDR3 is TGTGCCAGCAGCGTAGTTCCGACGGCGGTAAGTGAAGCTTTCTTT. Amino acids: CASSVVPTAVSEAFF.

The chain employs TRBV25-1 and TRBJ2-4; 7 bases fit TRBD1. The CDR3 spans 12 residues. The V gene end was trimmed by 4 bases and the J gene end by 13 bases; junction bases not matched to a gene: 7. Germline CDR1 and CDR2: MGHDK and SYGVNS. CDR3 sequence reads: CASSAGTVTQYF. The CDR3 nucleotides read TGTGCCAGCAGTGCCGGGACAGTCACCCAGTACTTC. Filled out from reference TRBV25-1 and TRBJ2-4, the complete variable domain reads EADIYQTPRYLVIGTGKKITLECSQTMGHDKMYWYQQDPGMELHLIHYSYGVNSTEKGDLSSESTVSRIRTEHFPLTLESARPSHTSQYLCASSAGTVTQYFGAGTRLSVL.